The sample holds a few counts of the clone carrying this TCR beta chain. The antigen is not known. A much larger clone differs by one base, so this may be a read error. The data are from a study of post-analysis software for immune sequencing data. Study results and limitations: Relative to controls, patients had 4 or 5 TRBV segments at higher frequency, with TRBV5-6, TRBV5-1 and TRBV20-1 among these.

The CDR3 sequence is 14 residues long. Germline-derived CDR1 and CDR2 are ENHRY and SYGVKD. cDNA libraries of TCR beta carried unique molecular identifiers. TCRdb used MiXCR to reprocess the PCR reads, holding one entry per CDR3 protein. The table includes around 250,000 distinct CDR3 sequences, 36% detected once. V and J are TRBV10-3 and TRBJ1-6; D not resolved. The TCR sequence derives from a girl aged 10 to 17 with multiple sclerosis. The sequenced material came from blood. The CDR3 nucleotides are TGTGCCATCAGCGCCGGGAGAGATAATTCACCCCCCCACTTT. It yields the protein CAISAGRDNSPPHF.